The rows below give T cell receptor beta chains drawn from one sample of a study of technical replicates of blood from a few donors. This table comes from immunoSEQ multiplex PCR, and its TCRdb copy is limited to in-frame clones, with some not included. The table includes tens of thousands of clones, about nine tenths detected once. Sequencing was done on a sample of PBMCs. Receptor source: a human donor in good health. Some clones in this sample may be carry-over from other donors' samples. Both conserved end residues are part of each CDR3. The D gene is left open where the match is weak. Where a row states a size, it is once, few, many or the class of an expanded clone; other rows omit it.

TGTGCCAGCAGCACAACCCCTGGAAACACCATATATTTT,CASSTTPGNTIYF,NA,TRBJ1-3,TRBV6-1,NA
TGTGCCAGCAGCTACTACAGGGGTAGCGGTGAGCAGTTCTTC,CASSYYRGSGEQFF,NA,TRBJ2-1,TRBV7-2,NA
TGTGCCAGCAGCGGTTTATTAGCTACACCATCCGACAATGAGCAGTTCTTC,CASSGLLATPSDNEQFF,NA,TRBJ2-1,TRBV21-1,NA
TGTGCCAGCAGCTTAGCGCTCCGGGGGGGCGGGGAGACCCAGTACTTC,CASSLALRGGGETQYF,TRBD2,TRBJ2-5,TRBV7-2,few
TGTGCCGGACAATCTCCGGACAGGGGAAATTCACCCCTCCACTTT,CAGQSPDRGNSPLHF,TRBD1,TRBJ1-6,TRBV30,once
TGTGCCAGCAGCCAAGCGCGCGGGGCGCCGAACGGCTACACCTTC,CASSQARGAPNGYTF,NA,TRBJ1-2,TRBV7-2,NA
TGCGCCAGCAGCCATTTACCGGGACAGGGTATCGGCTATGGCTACACCTTC,CASSHLPGQGIGYGYTF,TRBD1,TRBJ1-2,TRBV4-1,NA
TGTGCCAGCAGCTATTTAATAACAGATACGCAGTATTTT,CASSYLITDTQYF,NA,TRBJ2-3,TRBV11-2,NA
TGTGCCAGCAGCTTAGTGGGACAGGGCGAACAGCCCCAGCATTTT,CASSLVGQGEQPQHF,TRBD1,TRBJ1-5,TRBV7-2,NA
TGTGCCAGTAGTATAGATTCAGGGGGCTTAACTGAAGCTTTCTTT,CASSIDSGGLTEAFF,TRBD1,TRBJ1-1,TRBV19,once
TGTGCCAGCAGTGCCAGACTAGCGGGGTGGTTCAATGAGCAGTTCTTC,CASSARLAGWFNEQFF,TRBD2,TRBJ2-1,TRBV2,NA
TGCAGCGTCGCGACAGGGAAGGATCAGCCCCAGCATTTT,CSVATGKDQPQHF,TRBD1,TRBJ1-5,TRBV29-1,NA
TGTGCCAGCATACTACAGGGGCGCAGCACCGGGGAGCTGTTTTTT,CASILQGRSTGELFF,TRBD1,TRBJ2-2,TRBV6-1,NA
TGTGCCAGCAGTTTCCCTGACAGGGGAGGAGGAAACACCATATATTTT,CASSFPDRGGGNTIYF,TRBD1,TRBJ1-3,TRBV6-6,NA
TGTGCCAGTAACCGGGACAGGCTCTACGAGCAGTACTTC,CASNRDRLYEQYF,TRBD1,TRBJ2-7,TRBV6-1,NA
TGTGCCAGCAAGGGGTCAGCCCGGGGGAGAACTGAAGCTTTCTTT,CASKGSARGRTEAFF,NA,TRBJ1-1,TRBV6-6,few
TGTGCCAGCAGCTTGGTGTCAGATGAGCAGTTCTTC,CASSLVSDEQFF,NA,TRBJ2-1,TRBV5-5,NA
TGTGCCAGCAGCTCCAGCAGCGGGGGGGCAGATACGCAGTATTTT,CASSSSSGGADTQYF,TRBD2,TRBJ2-3,TRBV7-9,NA
TGTGCCAGCAGCTTAGACAAGAATGAAGCTTTCTTT,CASSLDKNEAFF,NA,TRBJ1-1,TRBV7-5,NA
TGTGCCAGCAGCTTATCAGGGGGCCTTGAGCAGTTCTTC,CASSLSGGLEQFF,TRBD1,TRBJ2-1,TRBV7-9,NA
TGTGCCAGCAGATACCAAAATAATTCACCCCTCCACTTT,CASRYQNNSPLHF,NA,TRBJ1-6,TRBV6-5,NA
TGTGCCACCAGCAGAGATCGAGCGGCCGAGGGGACCCAGTACTTC,CATSRDRAAEGTQYF,NA,TRBJ2-5,TRBV15,NA
TGCGCCAGCAGCTTCCGGGGGAAGGACGGGGAGCTGTTTTTT,CASSFRGKDGELFF,NA,TRBJ2-2,TRBV5-1,NA
TGTGCCAGCTCACCGACAGCGAGTAACTATGGCTACACCTTC,CASSPTASNYGYTF,NA,TRBJ1-2,TRBV18,NA
TGTGCCAGCAGCTTAGCAGGGGGAGCTTCACCCCTCCACTTT,CASSLAGGASPLHF,TRBD1,TRBJ1-6,TRBV7-3,NA
TGCGCCAGCAGCTTGGCCCCTAGCGGGGGTGGCGAGCAGTACTTC,CASSLAPSGGGEQYF,TRBD2,TRBJ2-7,TRBV5-1,NA
TGTGCCAGCAGCCCTCTATTTGGGCAGTCCTCCTACGAGCAGTACTTC,CASSPLFGQSSYEQYF,NA,TRBJ2-7,TRBV14,NA
TGTGCCAGCAGCTTACTCGCGGGGAGACAAGAGACCCAGTACTTC,CASSLLAGRQETQYF,NA,TRBJ2-5,TRBV7-3,NA
TGTGCCAGCAGCCGGGACAGAAGTCTCGGAGAGACCCAGTACTTC,CASSRDRSLGETQYF,TRBD1,TRBJ2-5,TRBV6-1,NA
TGTGCCAGCAGCTTATTAGGGGCCGGCGGGGAGCTGTTTTTT,CASSLLGAGGELFF,NA,TRBJ2-2,TRBV7-2,NA
TGTGCCAGCAGCGTAGGTCTAAGCACTGAAGCTTTCTTT,CASSVGLSTEAFF,NA,TRBJ1-1,TRBV9,NA
TGTGCCAGCAGCCGGGAGGGACAGGGGGCTGAAGCTTTCTTT,CASSREGQGAEAFF,TRBD1,TRBJ1-1,TRBV5-5,NA
TGTGCCAGCAGCCCCTCGACAGGGACTAATGAAAAACTGTTTTTT,CASSPSTGTNEKLFF,TRBD1,TRBJ1-4,TRBV27,NA
TGTGCCAGCACCCGAGGGGGGGATGAGACCCAGTACTTC,CASTRGGDETQYF,NA,TRBJ2-5,TRBV13,NA
TGTGCCTGGAGTGTACTAGCGGGAGCGGCCGGGGAGCTGTTTTTT,CAWSVLAGAAGELFF,TRBD2,TRBJ2-2,TRBV30,NA
TGTGCCAGCAGTAATAATCTTAGACAGGGCAGTGGCTACACCTTC,CASSNNLRQGSGYTF,TRBD1,TRBJ1-2,TRBV2,NA
TGTGCCAGCATGCGGGGGGAATCGGAGACCCAGTACTTC,CASMRGESETQYF,TRBD2,TRBJ2-5,TRBV6-1,NA
TGTGCCACCAGCAGAGGAATCTCACTACGGAGAATGGGAAACACCATATATTTT,CATSRGISLRRMGNTIYF,NA,TRBJ1-3,TRBV15,few
TGTGCCAGCAGCGTCGCTAGCGAGGTTGGGGAGCTGTTTTTT,CASSVASEVGELFF,NA,TRBJ2-2,TRBV9,NA
TGTGCCAGCAGTCTAGGAAACACCATATATTTT,CASSLGNTIYF,NA,TRBJ1-3,TRBV28,NA
TGTGCCAGCAGCTTAGCACAACGGGACAGTCCGTTCCCGATATATTTT,CASSLAQRDSPFPIYF,TRBD1,TRBJ1-3,TRBV7-6,NA
TGTGCCAGCAGTTCGCTGGGGGGGGCCTACGAGCAGTACTTC,CASSSLGGAYEQYF,TRBD2,TRBJ2-7,TRBV27,NA
TGCGCCAGCAGCCAGTATAGCGTGGCCCCAGATACGCAGTATTTT,CASSQYSVAPDTQYF,NA,TRBJ2-3,TRBV4-3,NA
TGTGCCAGCAGACCGTCCGGTGGCACCATATATTTT,CASRPSGGTIYF,NA,TRBJ1-3,TRBV7-2,NA
TGTGCCAGCACCGGGGGGGGGTCATTTGAGCAGTTCTTC,CASTGGGSFEQFF,TRBD2,TRBJ2-1,TRBV6-1,NA
TGTGCCAGTAGTACACAAAAGAACACTGAAGCTTTCTTT,CASSTQKNTEAFF,NA,TRBJ1-1,TRBV19,once
TGTGCCACCAGCGGCTCCGGGCGGGAGGTAGGCAATGAGCAGTTCTTC,CATSGSGREVGNEQFF,TRBD2,TRBJ2-1,TRBV15,once
TGCGCCAGCAGCCTCTTCTCCACTAATGAAAAACTGTTTTTT,CASSLFSTNEKLFF,NA,TRBJ1-4,TRBV5-1,NA
TGTGCCAGCAGCGAGACATCAAACACTGAAGCTTTCTTT,CASSETSNTEAFF,NA,TRBJ1-1,TRBV6-5,NA
TGTGCCACCGAGGGTCCCGACTCCTACGAGCAGTACTTC,CATEGPDSYEQYF,NA,TRBJ2-7,TRBV5-4,NA
TGTGCCAGCAGCTTATTCAGTAACACTGAAGCTTTCTTT,CASSLFSNTEAFF,NA,TRBJ1-1,TRBV7-3,NA
TGCGCCAGCAGCCTTATAGCGGACTCTCCGAGAAATGAGCAGTTCTTC,CASSLIADSPRNEQFF,NA,TRBJ2-1,TRBV4-3,NA
TGCGCCAGCAGCCAGCGGACTAGCGGGGGCACAGATACGCAGTATTTT,CASSQRTSGGTDTQYF,TRBD2,TRBJ2-3,TRBV4-3,once
TGCGCCAGCAGCCAAGAGCGTGAATTAAATGGCTACACCTTC,CASSQERELNGYTF,NA,TRBJ1-2,TRBV4-3,NA
TGCGCCAGTTCTCTAGCGCCCCAAGAGACCCAGTACTTC,CASSLAPQETQYF,NA,TRBJ2-5,TRBV5-1,NA